Below, 6 T cell receptor beta chains from the same sample are listed, as sequenced in a study of OX40 agonist ivuxolimab in advanced cancers. The method was immunoSEQ multiplex PCR; TCRdb's version includes in-frame clones alone and lacks a portion of them. The sample has approximately 79,000 clones; roughly 86% are singletons. The sample in question was CD4+ or CD8+ T cells sorted from blood, obtained in a trial of the OX40 agonist ivuxolimab. The receptor source for this set is an adult with an advanced solid tumor such as melanoma, head and neck, liver or kidney cancer.

This chain links TRBV6-5 with TRBJ2-2; unclear D gene. The CDR3 spans 14 residues. The germline gives CDR1 MNHEY, CDR2 SVGAGI. The V end lost 5 bases, the J end lost 1 base, and 8 bases lay between the germline ends. CDR3 sequence reads: CASSLSQNTGELFF. CDR3 nucleotide sequence: TGTGCCAGCAGTCTCTCCCAGAACACCGGGGAGCTGTTTTTT.

The chain carries TRBV6-6 and TRBJ1-6; no clear D gene. Germline CDR1 reads MNHNY; CDR2 reads SVGAGI (reference sequence). The V gene lost 5 bases and the J gene lost 4 bases, with 9 bases spanning the gap. The CDR3 is 14 residues long. The CDR3 is CASSSTLYNSPLHF. The CDR3 nucleotides are TGTGCCAGCAGTAGTACACTGTATAATTCACCCCTCCACTTT.

The chain uses TRBV7-3 and TRBJ1-2; the match to TRBD1 covers 7 bases. Trimming cost V 5 bases and J 4 bases; bases outside gene matches: 4. There are 13 residues in the CDR3. CDR1 and CDR2 (germline): SGHTA, FQGTGA. In nucleotides, the CDR3 is TGTGCCAGCAGCCCGGGACAGTCCTATGGCTACACCTTC. This translates into CASSPGQSYGYTF.

This clone was counted a few times. This chain uses TRBV7-3 with TRBJ1-6; D is unresolved. Trimming removed 5 bases at V and 13 bases at J, with 18 bases between. The CDR3 is 14 residues long. Per germline, CDR1 SGHTA and CDR2 FQGTGA. CDR3: CASSPDGNRSPLHF. The CDR3 bases are TGTGCCAGCAGCCCAGACGGGAACCGTTCCCCCCTCCACTTT.

The chain uses TRBV5-4 and TRBJ2-5, with 7 positions matching TRBD2. Germline V lookup: CDR1 SGHNT, CDR2 YYREEE (reference sequence). This CDR3 comprises 15 residues. J was trimmed by 2 bases and V by 3 bases; bases with no gene match: 7. In DNA, the CDR3 is TGTGCCAGCAGCTGGGGGAGGGGACGACAAGAGACCCAGTACTTC. This codes for CASSWGRGRQETQYF.

The chain couples TRBV5-1 to TRBJ1-3, with 10 nucleotides matching TRBD1. V lost 4 bases to trimming and J lost 0 bases; unmatched junction nucleotides: 7. The CDR3 runs to 17 residues. Germline CDR1 SGHRS, CDR2 YFSETQ. The CDR3, as DNA: TGCGCCAGCAGCCAAGGACAGGGGGTGAACTCTGGAAACACCATATATTTT. This codes for CASSQGQGVNSGNTIYF. Using reference TRBV5-1 and TRBJ1-3 for the parts outside the CDR3, the full variable domain is KAGVTQTPRYLIKTRGQQVTLSCSPISGHRSVSWYQQTPGQGLQFLFEYFSETQRNKGNFPGRFSGRQFSNSRSEMNVSTLELGDSALYLCASSQGQGVNSGNTIYFGEGSWLTVV.